The 30 T cell receptor beta chains given below trace back to one sample, sequenced in a study of blood T cell repertoires in COVID-19. Some clones are missing from TCRdb's copy, which holds only in-frame ones; the method was immunoSEQ multiplex PCR. Counted here are roughly 200,000 clones, around four fifths occurring once; the ten biggest clones make up 15% to 20%. Sequenced sample: peripheral blood. The origin of the receptors is a human donor in a cohort sampled during active COVID-19.

This sequence joins TRBV2 and TRBJ1-2; D gene ambiguous. Per germline, CDR1 SNHLY and CDR2 FYNNEI. V lost 2 bases, J lost 3 bases, and 7 bases lay in between. There are 13 residues in the CDR3. The CDR3 protein is CASSESGDYGYTF. The DNA for the CDR3 is TGTGCCAGCAGTGAATCCGGGGACTATGGCTACACCTTC.

The rearrangement joins TRBV7-6 to TRBJ2-2, with TRBD2 as a possible D gene (6 bases). V was shortened by 2 bases and J by 2 bases, with 12 bases between the two germline ends. The germline CDR1 and CDR2 sequences are SGHVS and FNYEAQ. The CDR3 extends over 16 amino acids. CDR3 DNA: TGTGCCAGCAGCTTATTCACGGGAGATAACACCGGGGAGCTGTTTTTT. Its translation is CASSLFTGDNTGELFF.

The chain uses TRBV18 and TRBJ2-5; 9 bases map to TRBD2. The germline V gene has CDR1 KGHSH and CDR2 LQKENI. This CDR3 region has 16 residues. The trim removed 6 bases at V and 4 bases at J, leaving 12 bases unmatched. As DNA, the CDR3 is TGTGCCAGCTCCCGGCTAGGAGCGGGAGGATCAGAGACCCAGTACTTC. Translating it yields CASSRLGAGGSETQYF.

This clone was found once. This chain links TRBV2 with TRBJ2-3, with 7 bases that match TRBD2. With V trimmed by 6 bases and J by 0 bases, 3 bases remained unmatched. This CDR3 region has 14 residues. CDR1 is SNHLY and CDR2 is FYNNEI in the germline V gene. CDR3 loop: CASRETSSTDTQYF. CDR3 DNA sequence: TGTGCCAGCAGGGAGACTAGCAGCACAGATACGCAGTATTTT.

This chain links TRBV28 with TRBJ2-5; D possibly corresponds to TRBD1 (6 bases). V was pared by 5 bases and J by 7 bases, with 23 bases between. Looked up from germline, CDR1 is MDHEN and CDR2 is SYDVKM. The CDR3 spans 16 residues. The CDR3 DNA sequence: TGTGCCAGCAGTCCCGCCGGGACACCTGGGATCGCGACCCAGTACTTC. Its translation is CASSPAGTPGIATQYF.

The gene calls are TRBV6-4 and TRBJ2-2, with 7 bases lining up with TRBD1. The CDR3 is 16 residues long. Trimming removed 2 bases from V and 5 bases from J; junction bases left unmatched: 8. Germline V gene lookup returns CDR1 MRHNA and CDR2 SNTAGT. The CDR3 region is CASSDQRQGGTGELFF. The CDR3 coding sequence is TGTGCCAGCAGTGACCAGAGACAGGGCGGGACCGGGGAGCTGTTTTTT.

V and J are TRBV5-6 and TRBJ2-3; 8 bases line up with TRBD2. The ends lost 2 bases at V and 0 bases at J; junction bases unmatched: 2. The CDR3 runs to 15 residues. Germline V gene data show CDR1 as SGHDT and CDR2 as YYEEEE. This CDR3 is CASSFAGGSTDTQYF. The CDR3 coding sequence is TGTGCCAGCAGCTTTGCGGGGGGCAGCACAGATACGCAGTATTTT.

The V and J genes are TRBV3-1 (or the pseudogene TRBV3-2) and TRBJ1-5; D gene ambiguous. V lost 4 bases, J lost 1 base, and 11 bases lay in between. Germline assignment: CDR1 LGHDT and CDR2 YNNKEL (reference sequence). The CDR3 runs to 15 residues. The CDR3 nucleotides read TGTGCCAGCAGCCGAGGGCTGGGGAGCAATCAGCCCCAGCATTTT. Protein: CASSRGLGSNQPQHF.

The genes are TRBV7-2 and TRBJ2-1; D is ambiguous. Trimming removed 2 bases at V and 12 bases at J, with 11 bases between. CDR3 size: 12 residues. Germline V lookup: CDR1 SGHTA, CDR2 FQGNSA. The chain's CDR3 is CASSLWPETQFF. For the CDR3, the DNA is TGTGCCAGCAGCTTATGGCCCGAAACGCAGTTCTTC.

V is TRBV29-1 and J is TRBJ2-7; 7 bases match TRBD1. CDR3 length: 11 amino acids. J lost 6 bases, V lost 7 bases, and 6 bases had no gene match. Germline V CDR1 and CDR2: SQVTM, ANQGSEA. The CDR3 reads CSARQGSEQYV. The CDR3 DNA sequence: TGCAGCGCAAGACAGGGTTCCGAGCAGTACGTC.

This rearrangement joins TRBV9 to TRBJ1-4; D may be TRBD1 (6 bases). Germline CDR1 is SGDLS and CDR2 is YYNGEE. The CDR3 contains 15 residues. V was trimmed by 3 bases and J by 7 bases, leaving 16 bases between them. The CDR3: CASSALTGMGEKLFF. The CDR3 DNA reads TGTGCCAGCAGCGCCCTAACAGGGATGGGTGAAAAACTGTTTTTT.

The rearrangement joins TRBV7-2 to TRBJ2-1; TRBD2 aligns across 12 bases. Germline V CDR1 and CDR2: SGHTA, FQGNSA. The CDR3 has 15 amino acids. The V and J ends lost 1 base and 9 bases, in that order; junction bases with no gene match: 4. The CDR3 is CASSLGLAGGPEQFF. CDR3 DNA sequence: TGTGCCAGCAGCTTAGGCCTAGCGGGAGGGCCTGAGCAGTTCTTC. Variable domain in full (rest from reference TRBV7-2 and TRBJ2-1): GAGVSQSPSNKVTEKGKDVELRCDPISGHTALYWYRQSLGQGLEFLIYFQGNSAPDKSGLPSDRFSAERTGGSVSTLTIQRTQQEDSAVYLCASSLGLAGGPEQFFGPGTRLTVL.

This rearrangement joins TRBV2 to TRBJ2-5, with 8 bases identical to TRBD1. The CDR3 runs to 14 residues. Germline V gives CDR1 SNHLY, CDR2 FYNNEI. The junction had 5 bases not matched to a gene; V was cut back by 4 bases and J by 4 bases. The CDR3 spells CASSVRGPAETQYF. The CDR3 DNA follows: TGTGCCAGCAGTGTCAGGGGGCCTGCAGAGACCCAGTACTTC.

This clone was detected once. DNA of the CDR3: TGTGCCAGCCAAGGAACTAGCGCCAATGAGCAGTTCTTC. Its protein product is CASQGTSANEQFF. The genes are TRBV18 and TRBJ2-1; 7 bases align to TRBD2. Losses at the gene ends were 8 bases for V and 6 bases for J; bases not matched to a gene: 7. The CDR3 runs to 13 residues. From germline, CDR1 is KGHSH and CDR2 LQKENI.

In the case of this clone: Distinct nucleotide sequences in the sample also encode this CDR3. The chain uses TRBV18 and TRBJ2-2, with TRBD1 matching over 7 bases. CDR3 size: 15 residues. Looked up from germline, CDR1 is KGHSH and CDR2 is LQKENI. J lost 2 bases, V lost 3 bases, and 3 bases had no gene match. The CDR3 DNA follows: TGTGCCAGCTCACCCGGACAGGAAAACACCGGGGAGCTGTTTTTT. Translating gives CASSPGQENTGELFF. Supplemented by reference TRBV18 and TRBJ2-2, the full variable domain reads NAGVMQNPRHLVRRRGQEARLRCSPMKGHSHVYWYRQLPEEGLKFMVYLQKENIIDESGMPKERFSAEFPKEGPSILRIQQVVRGDSAAYFCASSPGQENTGELFFGEGSRLTVL.

This chain uses TRBV19 with TRBJ2-2; 13 positions match TRBD2. CDR1 and CDR2 from the germline V gene are LNHDA and SQIVND (reference sequence). The CDR3 runs 16 residues. V lost 8 bases and J lost 5; bases outside the gene matches: 8. The CDR3 region is CASVGLAGDKTGELFF. In nucleotides, the CDR3 is TGTGCCAGTGTTGGACTAGCGGGGGACAAAACCGGGGAGCTGTTTTTT.

J is TRBJ2-3 and V is TRBV19; D unclear. The CDR3 is 13 amino acids. CDR1 is LNHDA and CDR2 is SQIVND in the germline V gene (reference sequence). V lost 4 bases and J 0 bases, leaving 5 bases between the germline ends. The CDR3 nucleotides are TGTGCCAGTAGTAATCCTAGCACAGATACGCAGTATTTT. This sequence encodes CASSNPSTDTQYF.

The chain links TRBV7-8 to TRBJ2-7; D remains ambiguous. The ends were cut back, 1 base at V and 6 bases at J, with 19 bases in the middle. This CDR3 comprises 16 residues. Germline V gene lookup returns CDR1 SGHVS and CDR2 FQNEAQ. CDR3 protein: CASSLVVRSGTREQYF. DNA for the CDR3: TGTGCCAGCAGCTTAGTTGTCAGGTCTGGAACTCGCGAGCAGTACTTC.

This chain connects TRBV5-1 to TRBJ1-5, with D tentatively TRBD1 (6 bases). CDR1 is SGHRS and CDR2 is YFSETQ in the germline V gene. V shed 0 bases and J shed 2 bases, with 9 bases lying between them. CDR3 length equals 15 residues. CDR3 region: CASSLEGGRNQPQHF. The CDR3 nucleotides are TGCGCCAGCAGCTTGGAAGGGGGTCGCAATCAGCCCCAGCATTTT.

The chain recombines TRBV5-1 with TRBJ2-7; 8 positions match TRBD1. The CDR3 consists of 15 residues. V lost 4 bases to trimming and J lost 1 base; unmatched junction nucleotides: 7. Germline CDR1 SGHRS, CDR2 YFSETQ. The CDR3 region has the DNA TGCGCCAGCAGCCCCACCGGGACAGGATCCTACGAGCAGTACTTC. Translating gives CASSPTGTGSYEQYF.

This chain links TRBV27 with TRBJ2-6; D is unclear. The germline V gene encodes CDR1 MNHEY and CDR2 SMNVEV (reference sequence). The V gene lost 3 bases and the J gene lost 0 bases, with 12 bases spanning the gap. CDR3 size: 17 residues. The CDR3 loop is CASSLRVPSSGANVLTF. In DNA, the CDR3 is TGTGCCAGCAGTTTGAGAGTACCAAGCTCTGGGGCCAACGTCCTGACTTTC.

The rearrangement joins TRBV5-1 to TRBJ1-2, with TRBD1 identical over 8 bases. The junction had 7 bases not matched to a gene; V was cut back by 4 bases and J by 8 bases. CDR1 and CDR2 from the germline V gene are SGHRS and YFSETQ. This CDR3 has 13 residues. The CDR3 nucleotides read TGCGCCAGCAGCGCCGACAGGGGAGGAGGCTACACCTTC. This encodes CASSADRGGGYTF.

The chain joins TRBV15 to TRBJ2-7; 9 nucleotides agree with TRBD1. Germline V gene data show CDR1 as LNHNV and CDR2 as YYDKDF (reference sequence). CDR3 length: 15 residues. V lost 3 bases to trimming and J lost 3 bases; unmatched junction nucleotides: 6. The CDR3 DNA reads TGTGCCACCAGCAGGGAATACAGGGGGCACTACGAGCAGTACGTC. This gives the protein CATSREYRGHYEQYV.

The V gene is TRBV4-2, the J gene TRBJ1-1; 7 nucleotides agree with TRBD1. Looked up from germline, CDR1 is LGHNA and CDR2 is YNFKEQ. V was pared by 2 bases and J by 2 bases, with 2 bases of the junction left unmatched. The CDR3 is made up of 14 amino acids. In nucleotides, the CDR3 is TGTGCCAGCAGCCAACAGGGGGGCAACACTGAAGCTTTCTTT. Protein: CASSQQGGNTEAFF.

This clone was recorded only once. The chain uses TRBV7-9 and TRBJ2-3, with D perhaps TRBD1 (5 bases). This CDR3 is built from 14 residues. The germline gives CDR1 SEHNR, CDR2 FQNEAQ (reference sequence). V was shortened by 5 bases and J by 6 bases, with 15 bases between the two germline ends. This CDR3 is CASSRPSQADTQYF. The DNA of the CDR3 is TGTGCCAGCAGCCGCCCCTCACAGGCCGATACGCAGTATTTT.

The chain combines TRBV27 with TRBJ1-5; D is uncertain. Trimming pared 7 bases from V and 8 bases from J, leaving 21 bases between. The CDR3 is 15 amino acids. Germline V gene sequence: CDR1 MNHEY, CDR2 SMNVEV (reference sequence). Here the CDR3 reads CASKMTNFPQEPQHF. The CDR3 coding sequence is TGTGCCAGCAAGATGACCAATTTTCCCCAGGAGCCCCAGCATTTT.

The chain joins TRBV2 to TRBJ2-2, with TRBD2 identical over 7 bases. The germline CDR1 and CDR2 sequences are SNHLY and FYNNEI. The trim removed 2 bases at V and 5 bases at J, leaving 2 bases unmatched. The length of the CDR3 is 14 residues. CDR3 sequence reads: CASSELAVTGELFF. The CDR3 nucleotides read TGTGCCAGCAGTGAACTAGCGGTAACCGGGGAGCTGTTTTTT.

This clone was picked up one time. The chain has TRBV24-1 and TRBJ2-2; D is unclear. V gave up 4 bases and J gave up 4 bases, with 15 bases separating them. The CDR3 sequence is 16 residues long. Germline-derived CDR1 and CDR2 are KGHDR and SFDVKD. CDR3 region: CATSDPSMQVTGELFF. The CDR3 DNA reads TGTGCCACCAGTGACCCCTCTATGCAGGTCACCGGGGAGCTGTTTTTT.

V gene TRBV5-1 combines with J gene TRBJ2-1; 7 bases agree with TRBD2. From germline, CDR1 is SGHRS and CDR2 YFSETQ. There are 14 residues in the CDR3. The V and J ends lost 5 bases and 5 bases, in that order; junction bases with no gene match: 7. CDR3 sequence (DNA): TGCGCCAGCAGAGTGGCTAGCGGCGACAATGAGCAGTTCTTC. Amino acid sequence: CASRVASGDNEQFF.

This chain joins TRBV19 and TRBJ2-4; the match to TRBD1 covers 10 bases. Germline CDR1 is LNHDA and CDR2 is SQIVND (reference sequence). V was clipped by 10 bases and J by 5 bases; unmatched bases: 11. The CDR3 has 15 amino acids. CDR3 sequence (DNA): TGTGCCACAACTTTGACAGGGGGCCGGGAAAACATTCAGTACTTC. It codes for CATTLTGGRENIQYF.